Listed below are T cell receptor beta chains from one sample, sequenced in a study of cytomegalovirus exposure and HLA in healthy donors. Assay used: immunoSEQ multiplex PCR; TCRdb lists only in-frame clones, some missing. The sample lists about 150,000 clones, 75% to 85% occurring once. The material sequenced was PBMCs. The origin of the receptors is a woman aged 45-60 years in good health and CMV-seropositive. Each CDR3 is given with its conserved first and last residue. The D gene is left open where the match is weak. Clone size is given for some rows only: seen once, a few or many times, or a class if the clone is expanded.

cdr3_aa cdr3_nt j_call v_call clone_size d_call
CAGRTSGGSEQFF TGTGCCGGCCGGACTAGCGGGGGATCTGAGCAGTTCTTC TRBJ2-1 TRBV6-6 - TRBD2
CASSAQGTSYEQYF TGTGCCAGCAGCGCGCAGGGTACTTCCTACGAGCAGTACTTC TRBJ2-7 TRBV6-1 - -
CASSALWTSGGQETQYF TGCGCCAGCAGCGCCCTTTGGACTAGCGGGGGCCAAGAGACCCAGTACTTC TRBJ2-5 TRBV4-3 - TRBD2
CSVVTSGRGDIQYF TGCAGCGTGGTGACTAGCGGGAGAGGTGACATTCAGTACTTC TRBJ2-4 TRBV29-1 - TRBD2
CAIRVGGNTEAFF TGTGCCATCAGAGTTGGGGGCAACACTGAAGCTTTCTTT TRBJ1-1 TRBV10-3 - -
CATPQETQYF TGTGCCACCCCTCAAGAGACCCAGTACTTC TRBJ2-5 TRBV25-1 - -
CASSRQGKDEKLFF TGTGCCAGCTCGCGACAGGGGAAGGATGAAAAACTGTTTTTT TRBJ1-4 TRBV18 - TRBD1
CATNRDSNEKLFF TGTGCCACCAACCGGGACAGTAATGAAAAACTGTTTTTT TRBJ1-4 TRBV10-3 once TRBD1
CASSYLATGTGELFF TGTGCCAGCAGTTACTTAGCAACAGGCACCGGGGAGCTGTTTTTT TRBJ2-2 TRBV6-5 - -
CASTRGGSYEQYF TGTGCCAGCACAAGGGGGGGCTCCTACGAGCAGTACTTC TRBJ2-7 TRBV28 - -
CASSLPLTGWDGYTF TGTGCCAGCAGCTTACCCTTGACAGGGTGGGATGGCTACACCTTC TRBJ1-2 TRBV7-9 - TRBD1
CASSILRYTEAFF TGTGCCAGTAGTATCCTTAGATACACTGAAGCTTTCTTT TRBJ1-1 TRBV19 - -
CASTKRGTPSTDTQYF TGTGCCAGCACCAAAAGGGGTACCCCTAGCACAGATACGCAGTATTTT TRBJ2-3 TRBV2 - -
CAWSVPSSEQFF TGTGCCTGGAGTGTACCTAGTAGTGAGCAGTTCTTC TRBJ2-1 TRBV30 - -
CAWSVRYSGANVLTF TGTGCCTGGAGTGTACGGTACTCTGGGGCCAACGTCCTGACTTTC TRBJ2-6 TRBV30 - -
CASDPAAGGNEQFF TGCGCCAGCGACCCAGCGGCAGGGGGCAATGAGCAGTTCTTC TRBJ2-1 TRBV10-2 - TRBD1
CASSGAGGRNIQYF TGTGCCAGCAGCGGGGCAGGGGGAAGAAACATTCAGTACTTC TRBJ2-4 TRBV9 - TRBD1
CASSLASLGRIRSGNTIYF TGTGCCAGCAGCTTAGCTAGCCTAGGGAGGATACGCTCTGGAAACACCATATATTTT TRBJ1-3 TRBV7-8 once -
CASSLGSGGYSGELFF TGTGCCAGCAGCTTAGGAAGCGGGGGGTATTCCGGGGAGCTGTTTTTT TRBJ2-2 TRBV11-2 - TRBD2
CASSQDIPNYGYTF TGCGCCAGCAGCCAGGACATACCTAACTATGGCTACACCTTC TRBJ1-2 TRBV5-1 - -